A selection of T cell receptor beta chains follows, all from one sample in a study of post-analysis software for immune sequencing data. In TCRdb, the PCR reads were re-called with MiXCR into one record per CDR3 protein. The data contain 750,000 to 900,000 distinct CDR3 sequences, under 60% of them seen just once; the ten biggest clones take up over 4.5%. Sample: blood. All receptors derive from a girl aged 5-17 years with multiple sclerosis. CDR3s include the opening cysteine and the closing phenylalanine or tryptophan. The D gene is left open where the match is weak. Only some rows state a clone size, as once, few, many or a class for expanded clones.

v_call,j_call,d_call,clone_size,cdr3_aa,cdr3_nt
TRBV11-2,TRBJ1-2,NA,few,CASSTPSNYGYTF,TGTGCCAGCAGCACCCCCAGTAACTATGGCTACACCTTC
TRBV7-9,TRBJ1-1,NA,NA,CVSSPPGGEAFF,TGTGTCAGCAGCCCCCCGGGGGGAGAAGCTTTCTTT
TRBV7-2,TRBJ2-3,NA,NA,CASSFPSAGTDTQYF,TGTGCCAGCAGCTTCCCTAGCGCAGGCACAGATACGCAGTATTTT
TRBV7-2,TRBJ1-5,NA,NA,CASSFSTRAGQPQHF,TGTGCCAGCAGCTTCTCCACCAGGGCTGGGCAGCCCCAGCATTTT
TRBV29-1,TRBJ1-1,NA,few,CSVDNADTEAFF,TGCAGCGTTGATAACGCGGACACTGAAGCTTTCTTT
TRBV12-3/TRBV12-4,TRBJ2-3,TRBD1,NA,CASTQRDRGLDTQYF,TGTGCCAGCACCCAAAGGGACAGGGGGCTTGATACGCAGTATTTT
TRBV12-3/TRBV12-4,TRBJ2-1,NA,few,CASSGPAGYNEQFF,TGTGCCAGCAGCGGACCTGCCGGTTACAATGAGCAGTTCTTC
TRBV15,TRBJ1-2,NA,NA,CATSRDMTSLSDGYTF,TGTGCCACCAGCAGAGATATGACGAGTTTATCCGATGGCTACACCTTC
TRBV12-3/TRBV12-4,TRBJ2-1,NA,few,CASSLGPPAYNEQFF,TGTGCCAGCAGTTTAGGGCCACCCGCCTACAATGAGCAGTTCTTC
TRBV28,TRBJ2-1,TRBD2,NA,CASSLVGGRGQFF,TGTGCCAGCAGTTTAGTCGGCGGGAGGGGGCAGTTCTTC